This T cell receptor (beta chain) was identified during a study of shared clonotypes between healthy human individuals. Comment on this clone: Its antigen is unknown.

The study ran the assay at deep level. The protocol was immunoSEQ multiplex PCR, while the TCRdb copy is restricted to in-frame clones and leaves out a portion. The table has over a million clones, 95% to 97% seen once; the top ten hold 1% to 1.5%. The V gene lost 10 bases and the J gene lost 5 bases, with 18 bases spanning the gap. Per the germline V gene, CDR1 is MNHNY and CDR2 is SVGAGI (reference sequence). There are 13 residues in the CDR3. Study results and limitations: Naive CD4 clonotype sharing across a few donors was approximately 5%.

Sequences were obtained from naive CD4+ T cells sorted from blood. Regarding subset: CD45RA+ positively selected. The clonotype comes from a young man in good health. The chain links TRBV6-6 to TRBJ2-7; D may be TRBD1 (6 bases). CDR3: CATETGSLDEQYF. The CDR3 DNA follows: TGTGCCACTGAAACAGGGTCGTTAGACGAGCAGTACTTC.